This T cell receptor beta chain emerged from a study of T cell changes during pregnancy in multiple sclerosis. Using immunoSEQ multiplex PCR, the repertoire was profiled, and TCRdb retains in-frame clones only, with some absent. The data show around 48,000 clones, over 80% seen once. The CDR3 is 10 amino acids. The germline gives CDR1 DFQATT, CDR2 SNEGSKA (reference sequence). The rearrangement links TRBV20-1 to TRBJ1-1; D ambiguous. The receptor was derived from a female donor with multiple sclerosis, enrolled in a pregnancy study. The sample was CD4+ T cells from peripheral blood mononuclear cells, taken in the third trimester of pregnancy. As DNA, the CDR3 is TGCAGGGCGACGGGTAATGAAGCTTTCTTT. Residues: CRATGNEAFF.